This T cell receptor (beta chain) was sequenced in a study of shared clonotypes between healthy human individuals. Whole-study results and caveats: Expectations were that clonotype sharing among donors would be affected by sequencing depth.

Measured with immunoSEQ multiplex PCR; TCRdb has only the in-frame clones, and not every one. The sample comprises 2.3 million or so clones, approximately 95% of which are singletons, and 0.39% rests with the top ten. Comment on this clone: The antigen is undetermined.

The V segment lost 1 base and the J segment 4 bases; nucleotides outside the gene matches: 4. Germline CDR1 PRHDT, CDR2 FYEKMQ (reference sequence). There are 16 residues in the CDR3. Sequenced: naive CD4+ T cells from PBMCs. Subset given: CD45RA+ positively selected. V usage is TRBV13 and J usage is TRBJ2-7; 13 nucleotides line up with TRBD2. The sequence derives from a man aged 18 to 35 in good health. Some clones in this sample may be carry-over from other donors' samples. The CDR3 nucleotides are TGTGCCAGCAGCTTAGTCGGGACTAGCGGGGTTTACGAGCAGTACTTC. It yields the protein CASSLVGTSGVYEQYF.